Following are 14 T cell receptor beta chains from one sample sequenced in a study of CD8 T cells in Susac syndrome. RNA, at about 0.5 to 1 ug, was reverse transcribed with random hexamers. From the immunoSEQ multiplex PCR reads, TCRdb called clonotypes with MiXCR, one entry per CDR3 protein. This table holds under 150,000 distinct CDR3 sequences, 94% found once. Specimen: CD8+ T cells from PBMCs. These receptor sequences come from a human donor in good health.

The table lists this clonotype with a count of one. The chain carries TRBV5-6 and TRBJ2-3; D is ambiguous. Looked up from germline, CDR1 is SGHDT and CDR2 is YYEEEE. Deletions cut 0 bases from V and 2 bases from J, with 13 bases between. CDR3 length: 16 residues. The CDR3 DNA reads TGTGCCAGCAGCTTGGCGGCAGTGGGCCTCACAGATACGCAGTATTTT. Residues: CASSLAAVGLTDTQYF.

This sequence joins TRBV27 and TRBJ1-4, with 7 bases fitting TRBD1. The CDR3 runs 12 residues. CDR1 and CDR2 (germline): MNHEY, SMNVEV (reference sequence). J lost 10 bases, V lost 5 bases, and 4 bases had no gene match. The CDR3 here is CASSKGAGKLFF. The CDR3 bases are TGTGCCAGCAGTAAGGGGGCGGGAAAACTGTTTTTT.

V usage is TRBV20-1 and J usage is TRBJ2-7, with a tentative D call TRBD2 (6 bases). CDR1 is DFQATT, CDR2 SNEGSKA, per germline (reference sequence). The CDR3 extends over 13 amino acids. V shed 8 bases and J shed 0 bases, with 14 bases lying between them. The CDR3 loop is CSPGLYDSYEQYF. In DNA form, the CDR3 reads TGCAGTCCTGGACTATACGACTCCTACGAGCAGTACTTC.

This clonotype came up once. The V call is TRBV19, the J call TRBJ2-6, with D unclear. Germline V gene data show CDR1 as LNHDA and CDR2 as SQIVND (reference sequence). The CDR3 sequence is 14 residues long. The germline V and J ends were trimmed by 3 bases and 2 bases, with 5 bases remaining between them. This CDR3 is CASSMVAGANVLTF. The CDR3 DNA is TGTGCCAGTAGTATGGTCGCTGGGGCCAACGTCCTGACTTTC.

The chain uses TRBV20-1 and TRBJ2-5; TRBD2 agrees at 12 bases. The length of the CDR3 is 16 residues. V lost 3 bases to trimming and J lost 4 bases; unmatched junction nucleotides: 9. CDR1 is DFQATT, CDR2 SNEGSKA, per germline (reference sequence). The CDR3 reads CSARGLAGGPAETQYF. The CDR3 nucleotides read TGCAGTGCTAGGGGTCTAGCGGGAGGGCCCGCAGAGACCCAGTACTTC.

The CDR3 protein is CATSKDWTGYEQYF. The CDR3 nucleotides read TGTGCCACCAGCAAGGATTGGACAGGCTACGAGCAGTACTTC. The chain recombines TRBV15 with TRBJ2-7; 7 bases align to TRBD1. The V segment lost 4 bases and the J segment 3 bases; nucleotides outside the gene matches: 6. The CDR3 has 14 amino acids. Germline V lookup: CDR1 LNHNV, CDR2 YYDKDF (reference sequence).

This clonotype was seen once. The V call is TRBV29-1, the J call TRBJ1-1; D not resolved. The V and J ends lost 4 bases and 1 base respectively, with 10 bases between them. This CDR3 is 13 amino acids long. CDR1 and CDR2 (germline): SQVTM, ANQGSEA. CDR3 sequence: CSVGPAPNTEAFF. For the CDR3, the DNA is TGCAGCGTTGGACCGGCGCCGAACACTGAAGCTTTCTTT.

The chain employs TRBV20-1 and TRBJ1-2; tentatively, D is TRBD1 (5 bases). This CDR3 has 15 residues. Germline CDR1 reads DFQATT; CDR2 reads SNEGSKA (reference sequence). Between the trimmed V and J ends, which lost 5 bases and 2 bases, there was a span of 18 bases. The CDR3, as DNA: TGCAGTGCTCGATACCAGGGCAGCGAAAACTATGGCTACACCTTC. Translation gives CSARYQGSENYGYTF.

The rearrangement uses TRBV29-1 and TRBJ1-2; TRBD1 might be the D (6 bases). Germline CDR1 and CDR2: SQVTM and ANQGSEA. This CDR3 has 14 amino acids. Trimming pared 5 bases from V and 2 bases from J, leaving 15 bases between. CDR3 DNA sequence: TGCAGCGTTAGAGGGGACACTTCGAACTATGGCTACACCTTC. Translation gives CSVRGDTSNYGYTF.

The chain links TRBV29-1 to TRBJ2-1; D ambiguous. The CDR3 extends over 14 amino acids. Looked up from germline, CDR1 is SQVTM and CDR2 is ANQGSEA. Trimming stripped 0 bases from V and 5 bases from J, with 11 bases between. The CDR3 region is CSVEEWAENNEQFF. CDR3 bases: TGCAGCGTTGAAGAATGGGCGGAAAACAATGAGCAGTTCTTC.

The CDR3 DNA is TGTGCCAGCAGCTTAGAAGCGGGCGGTGAGCAGTTCTTC. As protein: CASSLEAGGEQFF. The chain joins TRBV7-9 to TRBJ2-1; possibly TRBD2 for D (6 bases). Trimming cost V 1 base and J 9 bases, with 10 bases left between them. Germline V lookup: CDR1 SEHNR, CDR2 FQNEAQ (reference sequence). This CDR3 is 13 amino acids long.

The rearrangement uses TRBV2 and TRBJ2-6; TRBD2 might be the D (5 bases). The V end was cut by 9 bases, the J end by 4 bases, with 13 bases between. The CDR3 length is 14 residues. Germline values: CDR1 SNHLY, CDR2 FYNNEI. CDR3 region: CASVWGAGANVLTF. CDR3 nucleotide sequence: TGTGCCAGTGTATGGGGAGCGGGGGCCAACGTCCTGACTTTC.

This clonotype appeared a few times. This chain links TRBV24-1 with TRBJ2-5; 9 nucleotides align to TRBD2. Germline V gives CDR1 KGHDR, CDR2 SFDVKD. The CDR3 is made up of 14 amino acids. The V and J ends lost 5 bases and 5 bases, in that order; junction bases with no gene match: 5. CDR3 nucleotide sequence: TGTGCCACCAGTGGGCGGGAGGGCCCGGAGACCCAGTACTTC. Translation: CATSGREGPETQYF.

This chain connects TRBV12-3 or TRBV12-4 to TRBJ2-1; 9 bases map to TRBD1. V was pared by 1 base and J by 8 bases, with 9 bases of the junction left unmatched. The CDR3 has 16 residues. This chain's CDR3 is CASSLGNRGRGDEQFF. The DNA for the CDR3 is TGTGCCAGCAGTTTAGGGAACAGGGGGCGAGGGGATGAGCAGTTCTTC.